This T cell receptor (beta chain) appears in the sequencing data of a study of shared clonotypes between healthy human individuals. The length of the CDR3 is 16 residues. CDR1 is SGHTA and CDR2 is FQGNSA in the germline V gene. J was trimmed by 3 bases and V by 1 base; bases with no gene match: 3. Assay: immunoSEQ multiplex PCR; the TCRdb copy retains only in-frame clones and omits some. Among around 700,000 clones listed, approximately 79% were seen once. The sample comprised memory CD4+ T cells sorted from blood. Subset indicated: CD45RA-negative fraction. This chain joins TRBV7-2 and TRBJ1-3, with TRBD1 matching over 10 bases. This receptor was identified in a woman in her twenties or thirties in good health. DNA for the CDR3: TGTGCCAGCAGCTTAGTGGGGACAGGGGTTGGAAACACCATATATTTT. Amino acids: CASSLVGTGVGNTIYF.